This passage covers 20 T cell receptor beta chains from one sample sequenced in a study of blood T cell repertoires in COVID-19. This table comes from immunoSEQ multiplex PCR, and its TCRdb copy is limited to in-frame clones, with some not included. Here the sample spans roughly 120,000 clones, roughly 88% being singletons. The sequenced sample consisted of peripheral blood. These receptors were collected from a human donor in a cohort sampled during active COVID-19.

CDR3 residues: CASSTLAGGAYNEQFF. The CDR3 coding sequence is TGTGCCAGCAGCACCCTTGCGGGAGGCGCCTACAATGAGCAGTTCTTC. The chain links TRBV7-8 to TRBJ2-1; the match to TRBD2 covers 8 bases. The V and J ends lost 5 bases and 2 bases, in that order; junction bases with no gene match: 8. CDR3 length: 16 amino acids. CDR1 and CDR2 from the germline V gene are SGHVS and FQNEAQ.

The chain couples TRBV4-1 to TRBJ2-1, with TRBD2 matching over 12 bases. J lost 7 bases, V lost 3 bases, and 13 bases had no gene match. CDR3 length: 18 residues. In germline, CDR1 is MGHRA, CDR2 YSYEKL. The CDR3 DNA reads as TGCGCCAGCAGCCATCCCCCAGGGGGGACTAGCGGGCCAAATGAGCAGTTCTTC. This codes for CASSHPPGGTSGPNEQFF.

The genes are TRBV28 and TRBJ1-2; D may be TRBD1 (5 bases). CDR1 MDHEN and CDR2 SYDVKM come from the germline V gene. V lost 9 bases, J lost 7 bases, and 27 bases lay in between. The CDR3 sequence is 16 residues long. DNA for the CDR3: TGTGCCAGTTCTTCAGGGTCGGGCCTGAAGCCTGGTGGCTACACCTTC. Translating gives CASSSGSGLKPGGYTF.

The gene calls are TRBV15 and TRBJ1-5; 9 nucleotides agree with TRBD1. The CDR3 spans 16 residues. Unmatched junction bases numbered 7, after V lost 2 bases and J lost 5 bases. The germline V gene encodes CDR1 LNHNV and CDR2 YYDKDF (reference sequence). The CDR3 region is CATSRLMTGGDQPQHF. The CDR3 DNA reads TGTGCCACCAGCAGATTAATGACAGGGGGAGATCAGCCCCAGCATTTT.

The chain has TRBV11-2 and TRBJ2-5; a possible D gene is TRBD2 (7 bases). V was pared by 5 bases and J by 0 bases, with 22 bases between. The CDR3 is 18 amino acids. Per germline, CDR1 SGHAT and CDR2 FQNNGV. CDR3 protein: CASSGRGSGGQYQETQYF. The CDR3 DNA sequence: TGTGCCAGCAGCGGGAGGGGGTCGGGAGGCCAGTACCAAGAGACCCAGTACTTC.

This chain connects TRBV28 to TRBJ2-7; 8 bases match TRBD2. The CDR3 consists of 16 residues. The V segment lost 4 bases and the J segment 5 bases; nucleotides outside the gene matches: 13. Germline CDR1 is MDHEN and CDR2 is SYDVKM. This CDR3 reads CASSYPAEREYHEQYF. CDR3 sequence (DNA): TGTGCCAGCAGTTACCCGGCCGAGCGGGAGTATCACGAGCAGTACTTC.

The chain uses TRBV10-1 and TRBJ2-7; TRBD2 is a possible D gene (6 bases). This CDR3 has 15 residues. Trimming cost V 3 bases and J 4 bases, with 16 bases left between them. CDR1 and CDR2 (germline): WNHNN, SYGVQD (reference sequence). Here the CDR3 DNA reads TGCGCCAGCAGTGACTATAGCGGAACCCTTTACGAGCAGTACTTC. This gives the protein CASSDYSGTLYEQYF.

The chain couples TRBV5-4 to TRBJ2-5; possible D gene TRBD1, 6 bases. The CDR3 has 14 amino acids. The V gene's germline CDR1 is SGHNT and CDR2 YYREEE (reference sequence). Deletions cut 4 bases from V and 5 bases from J, with 15 bases between. CDR3 coding DNA: TGTGCCAGCAGCGTTGGGCTAAGGGGGGAGACCCAGTACTTC. It specifies CASSVGLRGETQYF.

There are a few counts of this clone. The genes are TRBV5-6 and TRBJ2-7, with 9 bases that match TRBD1. The germline gives CDR1 SGHDT, CDR2 YYEEEE. This CDR3 comprises 12 residues. V lost 7 bases and J lost 4; bases outside the gene matches: 3. The CDR3 loop is CASYDRGYEQYF. The DNA of the CDR3 is TGTGCCAGCTACGACAGGGGGTACGAGCAGTACTTC.

The V call is TRBV7-6, the J call TRBJ2-1; 7 bases fit TRBD2. Losses at the gene ends were 5 bases for V and 8 bases for J; bases not matched to a gene: 3. The CDR3 is 12 amino acids. Germline V CDR1 and CDR2: SGHVS, FNYEAQ. The DNA for the CDR3 is TGTGCCAGCAGCCTGGGGGGGGATGAGCAGTTCTTC. Its protein product is CASSLGGDEQFF.

In the case of this clone: This CDR3 is also generated by other DNA sequences in the sample. The rearrangement joins TRBV5-6 to TRBJ2-1; 7 bases line up with TRBD2. The V segment lost 2 bases and the J segment 4 bases; nucleotides outside the gene matches: 6. Per germline, CDR1 SGHDT and CDR2 YYEEEE. This CDR3 is built from 15 residues. The DNA for the CDR3 is TGTGCCAGCAGCTTTCTAGCGGCGAATTACAATGAGCAGTTCTTC. Translated, it gives CASSFLAANYNEQFF.

The CDR3 protein is CSVQGLDTEAFF. Written as DNA, the CDR3 is TGCAGCGTACAGGGGCTGGACACTGAAGCTTTCTTT. V usage is TRBV29-1 and J usage is TRBJ1-1, with 7 bases aligning to TRBD1. CDR3 size: 12 residues. Germline CDR1 is SQVTM and CDR2 is ANQGSEA. V lost 6 bases, J lost 3 bases, and 4 bases stayed unmatched. Full variable domain (rest looked up from reference TRBV29-1 and TRBJ1-1): SAVISQKPSRDICQRGTSLTIQCQVDSQVTMMFWYRQQPGQSLTLIATANQGSEATYESGFVIDKFPISRPNLTFSTLTVSNMSPEDSSIYLCSVQGLDTEAFFGQGTRLTVV.

The J gene is TRBJ1-1, the V gene TRBV11-2; the match to TRBD1 covers 7 bases. The CDR3 length is 16 residues. CDR1 and CDR2 from the germline V gene are SGHAT and FQNNGV. V gave up 0 bases and J gave up 1 base; unmatched junction bases: 5. The CDR3 nucleotides read TGTGCCAGCAGCTTAGAAGCGGCAGGGGGGAACACTGAAGCTTTCTTT. Amino acid sequence: CASSLEAAGGNTEAFF.

The J gene is TRBJ2-1, the V gene TRBV7-7, with D possibly being TRBD2 (6 bases). Germline loops: CDR1 SSHAT, CDR2 FNYEAQ (reference sequence). The V gene lost 2 bases and the J gene lost 8 bases, with 10 bases spanning the gap. CDR3 length: 13 residues. The CDR3 sequence is CASSLLWGDEQFF. The CDR3 nucleotides are TGTGCCAGCAGCTTACTCTGGGGGGATGAGCAGTTCTTC.

The V call is TRBV12-5, the J call TRBJ1-1, with D unclear. This CDR3 spans 13 amino acids. Germline V gene lookup returns CDR1 LGHNT and CDR2 FRNRAP. V was clipped by 0 bases and J by 6 bases, with 8 bases between them. CDR3: CASGLVPNAEAFF. DNA of the CDR3: TGTGCTAGTGGTTTGGTCCCTAACGCTGAAGCTTTCTTT.

In its sample, this clone was seen once. The chain uses TRBV7-2 and TRBJ2-1; 8 positions match TRBD1. The CDR3 runs 14 residues. Trimming cost V 2 bases and J 7 bases; bases outside gene matches: 4. Germline CDR1 is SGHTA and CDR2 is FQGNSA. CDR3 in amino acids: CASSLSRGLNEQFF. The CDR3, as DNA: TGTGCCAGCAGCTTATCCAGGGGGCTGAATGAGCAGTTCTTC.

The rearrangement links TRBV4-2 to TRBJ2-5, with D hard to call. Per germline, CDR1 LGHNA and CDR2 YNFKEQ. CDR3 length: 11 amino acids. The V end lost 4 bases, the J end lost 2 bases, and 2 bases lay between the germline ends. The CDR3 loop reads CASSPQETQYF. The DNA of the CDR3 is TGTGCCAGCAGCCCGCAAGAGACCCAGTACTTC.

The CDR3 region is CASSQVGSRTGEQYF. CDR3 in DNA: TGTGCCAGCAGCCAAGTGGGCTCGAGGACAGGGGAACAGTACTTC. The chain recombines TRBV3-1 (or the pseudogene TRBV3-2) with TRBJ2-7; 9 bases agree with TRBD1. V dropped 1 base and J dropped 10; count of bases not matched to a gene: 11. The length of the CDR3 is 15 residues. CDR1 and CDR2 from the germline V gene are LGHDT and YNNKEL (reference sequence).

This sequence joins TRBV5-1 and TRBJ2-2, with D possibly matching TRBD1 (6 bases). The CDR3 spans 14 residues. Trimming stripped 5 bases from V and 1 base from J, with 9 bases between. From germline, CDR1 is SGHRS and CDR2 YFSETQ. The CDR3 is CASSGGQNTGELFF. Here the CDR3 DNA reads TGCGCCAGCAGTGGGGGACAGAACACCGGGGAGCTGTTTTTT.

The chain has TRBV7-9 and TRBJ2-1, with 7 bases identical to TRBD2. Germline CDR1 SEHNR, CDR2 FQNEAQ (reference sequence). The CDR3 length is 15 residues. Trimming at V came to 6 bases and at J to 6 bases, leaving 11 bases not matched to a gene. The CDR3 DNA reads as TGTGCCAGCAGTATGGGAGGGCGCAACGGCAATGAGCAGTTCTTC. It yields the protein CASSMGGRNGNEQFF.